A single sample gave rise to the 22 T cell receptor beta chains below, sequenced in a study of T-cell memory formation after mild COVID-19 (dated by TCRdb to about 2021). The protocol used for the library was 5' RACE. TCRdb names Illumina NovaSeq 6000 as the instrument used. TCRdb's own reprocessing of the public reads used fastp at Q25 and MiXCR and kept productive beta chains. Every CDR3 protein is listed once, alongside the most common genes and DNA of its rows. The sample profile shows 380,000 or so distinct CDR3 sequences; roughly an eighth of them were found once. Jointly, the top ten make up approximately 22% of the sample. The material sequenced was PBMCs or a T cell subset sorted from them (not recorded which). Receptors originate from a man between 18 and 29 years old who had mild COVID-19 (a few samples of this study predate the infection). The sample titles of this study are shuffled in the database, so cell type and time point are left out; the donor was told from shared clones.

This clonotype occurred a few times. J is TRBJ2-1 and V is TRBV6-2 or TRBV6-3, with D unclear. The CDR3 contains 15 residues. Germline-derived CDR1 and CDR2 are MNHEY and SVGEGT. Trimming took 2 bases from V and 5 from J, leaving 13 bases between them. CDR3 sequence (DNA): TGTGCCAGCAGTTACAGCCCCCCAAGGGACAATGAGCAGTTCTTC. Translated: CASSYSPPRDNEQFF.

This chain connects TRBV12-3 or TRBV12-4 to TRBJ1-5; unclear D gene. This CDR3 contains 13 residues. With 2 bases removed from V and 3 bases from J, the gap between germline ends came to 5 bases. Here the CDR3 DNA reads TGTGCCAGCAGTTTATACCTCAATCAGCCCCAGCATTTT. As protein: CASSLYLNQPQHF.

This clonotype came up many times. V is TRBV7-9 and J is TRBJ1-2; 7 nucleotides match TRBD1. V shed 5 bases, J shed 8 bases, and the junction held 8 bases outside the gene matches. CDR1 is SEHNR and CDR2 is FQNEAQ in the germline V gene (reference sequence). This CDR3 contains 13 residues. This CDR3 is CASSPGTVRGYTF. Written as DNA, the CDR3 is TGTGCCAGCAGCCCGGGGACAGTTCGAGGCTACACCTTC.

In its sample, this clonotype was seen a few times. The chain couples TRBV12-3 or TRBV12-4 to TRBJ1-1; TRBD1 aligns across 8 bases. The CDR3 consists of 14 residues. V dropped 8 bases and J dropped 10; count of bases not matched to a gene: 15. CDR3 coding DNA: TGTGCCAGCGGCTTGGGACAGGTGAGAGCTGGAGCTTTCTTT. Protein product: CASGLGQVRAGAFF.

The chain carries TRBV7-9 and TRBJ1-2; D is perhaps TRBD1 (6 bases). Germline assignment: CDR1 SEHNR and CDR2 FQNEAQ (reference sequence). The CDR3 extends over 12 amino acids. With 6 bases removed from V and 5 bases from J, the gap between germline ends came to 10 bases. CDR3 amino acids: CASRQGWYGYTF. CDR3 coding DNA: TGTGCCAGCAGACAGGGTTGGTATGGCTACACCTTC.

In its sample, this clonotype was seen a few times. The chain combines TRBV7-3 with TRBJ2-5; possible D gene TRBD2, 5 bases. The CDR3 length is 14 residues. Trimming took off 5 bases at V and 3 bases at J, with 13 bases between the two ends. Germline-derived CDR1 and CDR2 are SGHTA and FQGTGA. The DNA of the CDR3 is TGTGCCAGCAGCCCGGGATTCGGTAAAGAGACCCAGTACTTC. Translated: CASSPGFGKETQYF.

In this sample, this clonotype turned up a few times. The chain has TRBV3-1 and TRBJ1-3, with D unclear. CDR1 and CDR2 from the germline V gene are LGHDT and YNNKEL (reference sequence). V was cut by 4 bases and J by 2 bases, with 15 bases left in between. The CDR3 covers 16 residues. CDR3 in DNA: TGTGCCAGCAGCCTTACCTCTCGGGCCACTGGAAACACCATATATTTT. Protein sequence: CASSLTSRATGNTIYF.

The V call is TRBV12-3 or TRBV12-4, the J call TRBJ1-4; D unresolved. This CDR3 spans 15 amino acids. V lost 3 bases and J lost 2, with 10 bases in between. This chain's CDR3 is CASSLLGGTNEKLFF. CDR3 nucleotides: TGTGCCAGCAGTTTGCTAGGAGGGACTAATGAAAAACTGTTTTTT.

This clonotype was counted between two and nine times. The chain has TRBV12-3 or TRBV12-4 and TRBJ2-5; a possible D gene is TRBD1 (6 bases). This CDR3 comprises 15 residues. Trimming removed 7 bases from V and 1 base from J, with 16 bases in between. CDR3 amino acids: CASTPSDRFQETQYF. In DNA, the CDR3 is TGTGCCAGCACCCCATCCGACAGGTTCCAAGAGACCCAGTACTTC.

The chain joins TRBV4-2 to TRBJ2-2, with D perhaps matching TRBD1 (5 bases). V shed 4 bases and J shed 3 bases, with 12 bases lying between them. Germline V gene lookup returns CDR1 LGHNA and CDR2 YNFKEQ. This CDR3 is built from 15 residues. The CDR3 DNA reads TGTGCCAGCAGCCGAGACGACAGCGACACCGGGGAGCTGTTTTTT. The encoded protein is CASSRDDSDTGELFF.

This clonotype has ten or more counts. The chain is built from TRBV2 and TRBJ1-1, with 7 bases fitting TRBD1. The CDR3 contains 13 residues. After removal of 5 bases from V and 2 bases from J, the junction contained 2 bases not matched to a gene. Germline-derived CDR1 and CDR2 are SNHLY and FYNNEI. CDR3 nucleotide sequence: TGTGCCAGCAGTTGGGACAGAAACACTGAAGCTTTCTTT. It codes for CASSWDRNTEAFF.

The chain combines TRBV5-1 with TRBJ1-1; the match to TRBD1 covers 8 bases. This CDR3 has 15 residues. V shed 2 bases, J shed 6 bases, and the junction held 9 bases outside the gene matches. The germline V gene has CDR1 SGHRS and CDR2 YFSETQ. The CDR3: CASSLTGGLDAEAFF. CDR3 nucleotide sequence: TGCGCCAGCAGCTTAACAGGGGGGTTGGATGCTGAAGCTTTCTTT.

This clonotype has a count of ten or more. In DNA form, the CDR3 reads TGTGCCAGCAGCTTATCGTTCCCAGGGGGAACCGGGGAGCTGTTTTTT. This encodes CASSLSFPGGTGELFF. J is TRBJ2-2 and V is TRBV7-2, with 7 bases matching TRBD1. V dropped 2 bases and J dropped 5; count of bases not matched to a gene: 8. CDR1 is SGHTA and CDR2 is FQGNSA in the germline V gene. The CDR3 runs 16 residues.

This chain connects TRBV9 to TRBJ2-5, with 7 bases fitting TRBD1. The V gene's germline CDR1 is SGDLS and CDR2 YYNGEE. V trimming: 4 bases; J trimming: 5 bases; junction bases outside the gene matches: 8. The length of the CDR3 is 14 residues. The CDR3 DNA reads as TGTGCCAGCAGCCAGGGACAGAGAGAGGAGACCCAGTACTTC. It specifies CASSQGQREETQYF.

This clonotype was counted a few times. The chain employs TRBV12-3 or TRBV12-4 and TRBJ1-1, with D possibly matching TRBD1 (5 bases). With 3 bases removed from V and 4 bases from J, the gap between germline ends came to 15 bases. The CDR3 has 15 amino acids. CDR3 in amino acids: CASSLGLHGGTEAFF. CDR3 coding DNA: TGTGCCAGCAGTTTGGGCCTACACGGGGGCACTGAAGCTTTCTTT.

The table lists this clonotype with many counts. The CDR3 sequence is CASRLVRGGNNEQFF. The CDR3 region has the DNA TGTGCCAGCAGGCTCGTCCGCGGGGGAAACAATGAGCAGTTCTTC. The V and J genes are TRBV7-9 and TRBJ2-1, with TRBD2 matching 7 bases. V lost 6 bases and J lost 5; bases outside the gene matches: 10. Germline V gives CDR1 SEHNR, CDR2 FQNEAQ (reference sequence). This CDR3 has 15 amino acids.

This clonotype was counted between two and nine times. V and J are TRBV5-1 and TRBJ2-1; 11 bases are shared with TRBD2. This CDR3 region has 15 residues. The J segment lost 8 bases and the V segment lost 3 bases, leaving 7 bases of the junction unmatched. Germline CDR1 SGHRS, CDR2 YFSETQ. CDR3 in amino acids: CASSSLTSGADEQFF. CDR3 nucleotides: TGCGCCAGCAGCTCGTTGACTAGCGGGGCAGATGAGCAGTTCTTC.

This clonotype was detected only a few times. This chain links TRBV5-1 with TRBJ1-1; 12 bases are a match to TRBD1. The length of the CDR3 is 16 residues. The junction had 9 bases not matched to a gene; V was cut back by 2 bases and J by 7 bases. Germline CDR1 and CDR2: SGHRS and YFSETQ. The CDR3 DNA sequence: TGCGCCAGCAGCTTTGGGACAGGGGGCGTTATTCTTGAAGCTTTCTTT. Amino acids: CASSFGTGGVILEAFF.

This clonotype was observed a handful of times. The V and J genes are TRBV7-9 and TRBJ2-5, with D hard to call. With 4 bases removed from V and 1 base from J, the gap between germline ends came to 7 bases. Germline V gene lookup returns CDR1 SEHNR and CDR2 FQNEAQ (reference sequence). The CDR3 totals 13 residues. The CDR3 loop reads CASSSYSQETQYF. The DNA for the CDR3 is TGTGCCAGCAGCTCCTACAGCCAAGAGACCCAGTACTTC.

The genes are TRBV27 and TRBJ2-1; D not certain. Trimming took off 2 bases at V and 5 bases at J, with 13 bases between the two ends. This CDR3 comprises 15 residues. The germline CDR1 and CDR2 sequences are MNHEY and SMNVEV (reference sequence). The CDR3 coding sequence is TGTGCCAGCAGTTTAGCAAGGGTTTGGGACAATGAGCAGTTCTTC. As protein: CASSLARVWDNEQFF.

The rearrangement joins TRBV6-2 or TRBV6-3 to TRBJ2-6; no clear D gene. CDR3 length equals 13 residues. Germline values: CDR1 MNHEY, CDR2 SVGEGT. The V end was cut by 7 bases, the J end by 0 bases, with 4 bases between. CDR3 nucleotides: TGTGCCAGCACCCACTCTGGGGCCAACGTCCTGACTTTC. It codes for CASTHSGANVLTF.

This clonotype has a handful of counts. The genes are TRBV5-1 and TRBJ2-1, with 8 bases that match TRBD2. J lost 0 bases, V lost 0 bases, and 2 bases had no gene match. The germline CDR1 and CDR2 sequences are SGHRS and YFSETQ. The CDR3 has 16 amino acids. CDR3 sequence: CASSLDSGSSYNEQFF. For the CDR3, the DNA is TGCGCCAGCAGCTTGGACAGCGGGAGCTCCTACAATGAGCAGTTCTTC.